The source of this TCR beta chain is a study of type 1 and type 2 diabetes patients. Study-wide findings and caveats: V and J gene usage correlated at approximately 0.97 between type 2 diabetes and control samples.

Genomic DNA was the PCR template. Multiplex PCR with 30 forward and 13 reverse primers amplified the TCR beta CDR3. TCRdb processed the multiplex PCR reads anew with MiXCR; each CDR3 protein has one entry. Counted here are 250,000 or so distinct CDR3 sequences, around 50% occurring once; the ten biggest clones make up roughly 15%. For this clonotype: The antigen is undetermined.

Trimming stripped 2 bases from V and 6 bases from J, with 13 bases between. The CDR3 runs 15 residues. From germline, CDR1 is MNHEY and CDR2 SMNVEV (reference sequence). V usage is TRBV27 and J usage is TRBJ2-2; D is perhaps TRBD2 (6 bases). Source material: peripheral blood mononuclear cells (PBMCs). The receptor's source is a man between 18 and 35 years old with type 2 diabetes. The CDR3 loop reads CASSLPGLLAGELFF. The DNA for the CDR3 is TGTGCCAGCAGTTTACCGGGACTGTTGGCCGGGGAGCTGTTTTTT.